This TCR beta chain was profiled in a study of blood T cell repertoires in COVID-19. The overall study: The samples span acute and convalescent COVID-19 from the United States, Italy and Spain. PBMCs, B-cell-depleted T cells, or T cells were the source of the cDNA or gDNA that made up the material.

While infection was still active, Seattle patients were enrolled and then followed longitudinally. V lost 6 bases, J lost 7 bases, and 16 bases lay in between. Germline-derived CDR1 and CDR2 are SEHNR and FQNEAQ (reference sequence). The CDR3 is made up of 15 amino acids. Original handling: Nucleated cell counts were estimated from reference gene primer amplification. Using immunoSEQ multiplex PCR, the repertoire was profiled, and TCRdb retains in-frame clones only, with some absent. That table gives V, J and clone size, and the DNA gave D and trimming. The table lists some 65,000 clones, about 86% of them singletons, with approximately 17% in the top ten.

V usage is TRBV7-9 and J usage is TRBJ1-6, with TRBD1 as a possible D gene (6 bases). This TCR derives from a middle-aged man with COVID-19, enrolled during active disease. The sequencing sample was made of peripheral blood. This chain's CDR3 is CASRGTRGRNSPLHF. CDR3 sequence (DNA): TGTGCCAGCAGGGGGACCAGGGGTAGGAATTCACCCCTCCACTTT.